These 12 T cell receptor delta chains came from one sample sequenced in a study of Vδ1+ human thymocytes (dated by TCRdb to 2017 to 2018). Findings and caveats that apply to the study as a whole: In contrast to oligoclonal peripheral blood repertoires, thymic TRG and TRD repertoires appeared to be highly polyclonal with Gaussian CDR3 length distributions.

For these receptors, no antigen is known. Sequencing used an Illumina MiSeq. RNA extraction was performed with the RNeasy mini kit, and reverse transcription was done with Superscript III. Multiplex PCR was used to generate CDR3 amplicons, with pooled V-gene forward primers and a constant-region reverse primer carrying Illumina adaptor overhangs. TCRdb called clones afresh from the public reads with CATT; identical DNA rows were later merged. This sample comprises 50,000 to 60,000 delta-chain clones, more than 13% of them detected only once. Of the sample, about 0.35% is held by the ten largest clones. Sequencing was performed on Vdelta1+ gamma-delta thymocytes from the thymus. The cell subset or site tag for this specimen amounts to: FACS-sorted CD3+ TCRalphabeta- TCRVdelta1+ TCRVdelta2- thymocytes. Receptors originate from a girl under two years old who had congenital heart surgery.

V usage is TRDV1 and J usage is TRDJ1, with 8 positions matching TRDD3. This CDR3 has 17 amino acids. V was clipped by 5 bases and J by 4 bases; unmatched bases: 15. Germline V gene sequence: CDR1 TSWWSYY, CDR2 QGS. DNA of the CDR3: TGTGCTCTTGGGTCCACCTGGTGGGGGATCACCTTCGATAAACTCATCTTT. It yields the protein CALGSTWWGITFDKLIF.

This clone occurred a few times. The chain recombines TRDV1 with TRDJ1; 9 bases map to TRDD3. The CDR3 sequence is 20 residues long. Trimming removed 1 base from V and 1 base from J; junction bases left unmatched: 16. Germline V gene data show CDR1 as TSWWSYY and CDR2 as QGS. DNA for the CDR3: TGTGCTCTTGGGGAACGCGGCGGGAACTACTGGGGGACCTTCACCGATAAACTCATCTTT. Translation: CALGERGGNYWGTFTDKLIF.

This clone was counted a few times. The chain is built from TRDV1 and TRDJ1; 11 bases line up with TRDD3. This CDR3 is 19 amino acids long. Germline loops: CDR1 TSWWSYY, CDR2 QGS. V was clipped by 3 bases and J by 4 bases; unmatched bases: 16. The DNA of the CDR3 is TGTGCTCTTGGGGACCTCTTCCTTGCCTTACTGGGGGATAGCGATAAACTCATCTTT. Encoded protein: CALGDLFLALLGDSDKLIF.

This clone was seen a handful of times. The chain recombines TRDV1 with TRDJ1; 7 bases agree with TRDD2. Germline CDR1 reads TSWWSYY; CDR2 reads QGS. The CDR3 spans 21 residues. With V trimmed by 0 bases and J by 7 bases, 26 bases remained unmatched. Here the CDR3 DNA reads TGTGCTCTTGGGGAACTCTATTTTCCTACGTCTACCCGGGGCTCGGGTGCTAAACTCATCTTT. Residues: CALGELYFPTSTRGSGAKLIF.

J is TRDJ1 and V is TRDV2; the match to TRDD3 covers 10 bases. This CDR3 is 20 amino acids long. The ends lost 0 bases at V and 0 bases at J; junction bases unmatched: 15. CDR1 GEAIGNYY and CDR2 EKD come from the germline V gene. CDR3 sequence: CACDTLRWYWGIRHTDKLIF. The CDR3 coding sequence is TGTGCCTGTGACACCCTCCGGTGGTACTGGGGGATCAGGCACACCGATAAACTCATCTTT.

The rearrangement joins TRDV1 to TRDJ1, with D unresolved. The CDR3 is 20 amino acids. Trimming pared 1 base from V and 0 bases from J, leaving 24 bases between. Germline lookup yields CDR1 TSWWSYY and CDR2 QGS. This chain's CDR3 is CALGEPGDNPPGFYTDKLIF. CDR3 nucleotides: TGTGCTCTTGGGGAACCTGGCGATAACCCTCCCGGGTTTTACACCGATAAACTCATCTTT.

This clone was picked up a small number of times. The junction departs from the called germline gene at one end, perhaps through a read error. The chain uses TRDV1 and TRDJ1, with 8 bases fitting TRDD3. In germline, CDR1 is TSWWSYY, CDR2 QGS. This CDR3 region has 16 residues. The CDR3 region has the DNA TGTGCTCTTGGGAAACTGGGGGGGATTAACACCGATAAACTCATCTTT. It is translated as CALGKLGGINTDKLIF.

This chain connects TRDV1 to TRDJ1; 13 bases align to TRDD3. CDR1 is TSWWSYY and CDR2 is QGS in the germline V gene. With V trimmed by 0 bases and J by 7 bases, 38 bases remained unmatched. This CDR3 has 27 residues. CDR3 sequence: CALGELQSFNPPTSTGGYAIESCKLIF. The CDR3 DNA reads TGTGCTCTTGGGGAACTTCAATCCTTTAATCCGCCTACCAGTACTGGGGGATACGCGATTGAGAGCTGTAAACTCATCTTT.

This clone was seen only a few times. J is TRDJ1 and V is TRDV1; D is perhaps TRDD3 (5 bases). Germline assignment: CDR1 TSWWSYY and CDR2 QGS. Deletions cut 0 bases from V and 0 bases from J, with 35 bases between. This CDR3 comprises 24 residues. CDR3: CALGELVIKESLWAQRPYTDKLIF. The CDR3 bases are TGTGCTCTTGGGGAACTTGTCATTAAGGAATCGCTCTGGGCCCAACGTCCATACACCGATAAACTCATCTTT.

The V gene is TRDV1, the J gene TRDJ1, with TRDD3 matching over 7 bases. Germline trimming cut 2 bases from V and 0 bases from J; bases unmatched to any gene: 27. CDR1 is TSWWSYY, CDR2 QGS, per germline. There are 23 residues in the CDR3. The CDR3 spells CALGEGWEAPGDFPDPYTDKLIF. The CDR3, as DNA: TGTGCTCTTGGGGAAGGTTGGGAGGCCCCGGGGGATTTCCCAGACCCGTACACCGATAAACTCATCTTT.

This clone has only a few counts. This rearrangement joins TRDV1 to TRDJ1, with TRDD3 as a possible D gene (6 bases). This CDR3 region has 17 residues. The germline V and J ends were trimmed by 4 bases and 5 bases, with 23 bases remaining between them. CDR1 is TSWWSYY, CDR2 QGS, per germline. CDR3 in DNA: TGTGCTCTTGGGGTTCCTTTGCACTGGGCCATAGGGGATAAACTCATCTTT. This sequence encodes CALGVPLHWAIGDKLIF.

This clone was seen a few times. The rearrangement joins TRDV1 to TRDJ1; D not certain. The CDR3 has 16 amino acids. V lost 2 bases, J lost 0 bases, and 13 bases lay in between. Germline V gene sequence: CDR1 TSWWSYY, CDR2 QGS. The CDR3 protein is CALGETLGGNTDKLIF. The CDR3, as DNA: TGTGCTCTTGGGGAAACCCTCGGCGGGAACACCGATAAACTCATCTTT.